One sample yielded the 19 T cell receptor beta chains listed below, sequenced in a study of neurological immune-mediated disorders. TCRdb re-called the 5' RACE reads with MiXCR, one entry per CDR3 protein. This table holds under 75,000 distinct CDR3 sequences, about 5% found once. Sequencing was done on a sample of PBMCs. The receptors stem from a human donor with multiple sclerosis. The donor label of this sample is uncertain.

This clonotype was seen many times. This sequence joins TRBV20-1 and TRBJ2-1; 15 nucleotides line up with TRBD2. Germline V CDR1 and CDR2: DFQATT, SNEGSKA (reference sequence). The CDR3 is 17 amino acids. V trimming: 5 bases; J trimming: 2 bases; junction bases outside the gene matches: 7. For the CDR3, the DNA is TGCAGTGCTTCCGGACTAGCGGGGGGGGGGACCTACAATGAGCAGTTCTTC. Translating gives CSASGLAGGGTYNEQFF.

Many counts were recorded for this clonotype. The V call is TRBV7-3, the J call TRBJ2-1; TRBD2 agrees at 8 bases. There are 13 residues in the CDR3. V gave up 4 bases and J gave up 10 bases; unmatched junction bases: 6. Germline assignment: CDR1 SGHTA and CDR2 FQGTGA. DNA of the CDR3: TGTGCCAGCAGCTCGGCCCGGGGGGGGGAGCAGTTCTTC. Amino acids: CASSSARGGEQFF.

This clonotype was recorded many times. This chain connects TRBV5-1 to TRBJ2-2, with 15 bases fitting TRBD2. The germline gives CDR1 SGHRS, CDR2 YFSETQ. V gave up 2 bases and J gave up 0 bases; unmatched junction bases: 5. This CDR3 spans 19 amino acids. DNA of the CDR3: TGCGCCAGCAGCTTCGGACTAGCGGGGGGGTTCGCGAACACCGGGGAGCTGTTTTTT. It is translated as CASSFGLAGGFANTGELFF. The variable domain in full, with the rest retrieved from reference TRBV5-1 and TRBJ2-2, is KAGVTQTPRYLIKTRGQQVTLSCSPISGHRSVSWYQQTPGQGLQFLFEYFSETQRNKGNFPGRFSGRQFSNSRSEMNVSTLELGDSALYLCASSFGLAGGFANTGELFFGEGSRLTVL.

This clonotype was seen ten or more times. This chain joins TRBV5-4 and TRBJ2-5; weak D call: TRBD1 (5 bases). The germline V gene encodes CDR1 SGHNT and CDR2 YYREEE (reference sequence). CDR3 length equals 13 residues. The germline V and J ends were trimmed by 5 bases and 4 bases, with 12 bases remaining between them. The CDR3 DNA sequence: TGTGCCAGCAGATCCAGGGTAGGAGAGACCCAGTACTTC. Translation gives CASRSRVGETQYF.

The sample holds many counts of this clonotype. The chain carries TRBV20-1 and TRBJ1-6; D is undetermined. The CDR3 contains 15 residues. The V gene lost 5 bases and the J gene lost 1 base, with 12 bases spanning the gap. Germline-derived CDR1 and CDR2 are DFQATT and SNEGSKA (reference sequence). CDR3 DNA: TGCAGTGCTTATGACTCCGGGTCCTATAATTCACCCCTCCACTTT. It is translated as CSAYDSGSYNSPLHF.

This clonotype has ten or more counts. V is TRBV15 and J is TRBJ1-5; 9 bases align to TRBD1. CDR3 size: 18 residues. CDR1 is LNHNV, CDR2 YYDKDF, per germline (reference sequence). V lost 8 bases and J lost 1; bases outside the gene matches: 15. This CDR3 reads CATAGQGSLGDSNQPQHF. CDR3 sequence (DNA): TGTGCCACCGCTGGACAGGGGAGTCTAGGCGACAGCAATCAGCCCCAGCATTTT.

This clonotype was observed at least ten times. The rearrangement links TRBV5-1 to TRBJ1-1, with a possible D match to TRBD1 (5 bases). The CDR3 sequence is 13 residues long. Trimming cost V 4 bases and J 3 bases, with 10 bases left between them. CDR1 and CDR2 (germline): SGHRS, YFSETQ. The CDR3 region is CASSLQGYTEAFF. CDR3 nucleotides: TGCGCCAGCAGCCTTCAGGGTTACACTGAAGCTTTCTTT.

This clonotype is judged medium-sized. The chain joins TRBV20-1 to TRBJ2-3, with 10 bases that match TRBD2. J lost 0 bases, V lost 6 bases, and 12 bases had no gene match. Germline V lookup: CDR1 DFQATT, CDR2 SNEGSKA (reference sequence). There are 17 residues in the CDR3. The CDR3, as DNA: TGCAGTGCCAGGACTAGCGGTAAACTTTTTAGCACAGATACGCAGTATTTT. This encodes CSARTSGKLFSTDTQYF.

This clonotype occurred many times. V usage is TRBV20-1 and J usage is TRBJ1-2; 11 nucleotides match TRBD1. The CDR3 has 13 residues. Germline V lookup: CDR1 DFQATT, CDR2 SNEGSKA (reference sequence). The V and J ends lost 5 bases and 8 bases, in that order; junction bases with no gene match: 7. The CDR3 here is CSAPRDRGIGYTF. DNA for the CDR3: TGCAGTGCTCCGAGGGACAGGGGGATAGGCTACACCTTC.

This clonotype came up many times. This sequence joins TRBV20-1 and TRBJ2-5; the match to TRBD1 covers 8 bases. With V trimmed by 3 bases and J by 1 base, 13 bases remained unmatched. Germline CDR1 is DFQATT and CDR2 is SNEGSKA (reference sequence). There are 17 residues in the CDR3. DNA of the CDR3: TGCAGTGCTAGTAGTTCCGGGACAGGTATTTTCCAAGAGACCCAGTACTTC. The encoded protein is CSASSSGTGIFQETQYF.

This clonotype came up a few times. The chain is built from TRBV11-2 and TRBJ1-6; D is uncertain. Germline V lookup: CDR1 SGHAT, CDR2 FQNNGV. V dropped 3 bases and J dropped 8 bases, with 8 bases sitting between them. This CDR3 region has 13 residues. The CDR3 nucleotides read TGTGCCAGCAGCTTTGACCGAGATTCACCCCTCCACTTT. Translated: CASSFDRDSPLHF. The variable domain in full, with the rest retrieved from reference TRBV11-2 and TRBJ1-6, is EAGVAQSPRYKIIEKRQSVAFWCNPISGHATLYWYQQILGQGPKLLIQFQNNGVVDDSQLPKDRFSAERLKGVDSTLKIQPAKLEDSAVYLCASSFDRDSPLHFGNGTRLTVT.

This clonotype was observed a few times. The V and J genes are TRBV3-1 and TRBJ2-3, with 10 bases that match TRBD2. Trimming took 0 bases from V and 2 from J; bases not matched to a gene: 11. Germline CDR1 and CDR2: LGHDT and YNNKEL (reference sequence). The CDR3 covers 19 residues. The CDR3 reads CASSQEGLAGAILTDTQYF. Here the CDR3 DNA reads TGTGCCAGCAGCCAAGAAGGGCTAGCGGGGGCCATCCTCACAGATACGCAGTATTTT.

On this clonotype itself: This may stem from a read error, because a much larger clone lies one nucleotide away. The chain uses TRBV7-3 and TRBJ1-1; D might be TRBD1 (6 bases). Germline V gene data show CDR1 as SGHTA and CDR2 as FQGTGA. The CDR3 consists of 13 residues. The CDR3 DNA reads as TGTGCCAGCGCGAACAGGGTGAACACTGAAGATTTCTTT. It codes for CASANRVNTEDFF.

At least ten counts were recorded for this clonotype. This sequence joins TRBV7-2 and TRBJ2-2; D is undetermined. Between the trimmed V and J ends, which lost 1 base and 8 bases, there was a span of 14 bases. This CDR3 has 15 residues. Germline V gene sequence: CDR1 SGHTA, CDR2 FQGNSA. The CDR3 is CASSLVDKERGELFF. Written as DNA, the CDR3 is TGTGCCAGCAGCTTAGTCGACAAGGAGAGAGGGGAGCTGTTTTTT.

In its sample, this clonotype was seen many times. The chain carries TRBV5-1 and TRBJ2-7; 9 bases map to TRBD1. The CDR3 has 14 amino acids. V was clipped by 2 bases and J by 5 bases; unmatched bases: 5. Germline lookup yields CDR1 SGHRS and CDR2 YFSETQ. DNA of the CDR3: TGCGCCAGCAGCTTAATCGGACAGGGGAACGAGCAGTACTTC. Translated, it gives CASSLIGQGNEQYF.

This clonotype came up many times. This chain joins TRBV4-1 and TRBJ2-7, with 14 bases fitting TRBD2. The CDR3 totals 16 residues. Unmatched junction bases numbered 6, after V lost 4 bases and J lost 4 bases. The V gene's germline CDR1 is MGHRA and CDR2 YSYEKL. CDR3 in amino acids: CASSRGLAGGRYEQYF. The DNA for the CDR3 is TGCGCCAGCAGCCGCGGACTAGCGGGGGGTCGGTACGAGCAGTACTTC.

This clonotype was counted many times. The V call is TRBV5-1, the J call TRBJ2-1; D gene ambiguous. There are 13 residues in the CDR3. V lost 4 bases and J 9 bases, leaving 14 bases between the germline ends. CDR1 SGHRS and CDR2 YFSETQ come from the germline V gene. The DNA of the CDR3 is TGCGCCAGCAGCGCCCCACCCAGGCGTGAGCAGTTCTTC. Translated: CASSAPPRREQFF.

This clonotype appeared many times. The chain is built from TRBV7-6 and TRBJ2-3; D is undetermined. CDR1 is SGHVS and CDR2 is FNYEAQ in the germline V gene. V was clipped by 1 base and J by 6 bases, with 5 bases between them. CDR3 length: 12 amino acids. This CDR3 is CASSLVKDTQYF. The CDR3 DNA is TGTGCCAGCAGCTTAGTCAAGGATACGCAGTATTTT.

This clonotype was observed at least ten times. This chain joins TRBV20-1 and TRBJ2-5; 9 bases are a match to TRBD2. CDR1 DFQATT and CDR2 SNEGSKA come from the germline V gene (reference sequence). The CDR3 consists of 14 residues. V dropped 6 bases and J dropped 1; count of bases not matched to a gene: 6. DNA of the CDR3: TGCAGTGCCTTAGCGGGGGCTATCCAAGAGACCCAGTACTTC. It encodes CSALAGAIQETQYF.